This paragraph covers one T cell receptor (beta chain) sequence. Its matching antigen is unknown. Then a second PCR, running about 6 to 11 cycles, was carried out with a sample-barcoded 5' primer and a J-beta primer mix. TCRdb fed the 5' RACE reads into MiXCR, producing one record per CDR3 protein. The sample lists about 970,000 distinct CDR3 sequences, approximately 50% occurring once. This specimen comes from a study of blood T cells in healthy people across ages. Each sample used at least 6 million PBMCs. Whole-study findings and limits: Both higher diversity and more naive CD4+ cells marked long-lived donors when set against aged donors.

The CDR3 runs to 17 residues. J was trimmed by 3 bases and V by 5 bases; bases with no gene match: 8. CDR1 and CDR2 (germline): MDHEN, SYDVKM. Sequencing used blood. V usage is TRBV28 and J usage is TRBJ2-3; TRBD2 aligns across 13 bases. The receptor was derived from an older woman in good health. The CDR3 DNA sequence: TGTGCCAGCAGTCCCACTAGCGGGAGGGCGGGGACAGATACGCAGTATTTT. It encodes CASSPTSGRAGTDTQYF.